This T cell receptor beta chain was retrieved from a study of T cell repertoires in cytomegalovirus infection. Whole-study context: Recently identified HLA-C-restricted CMV epitopes were used, and well-studied HLA-B-restricted CMV epitopes were used as well. Public TCR beta signature analysis indicated the presence of both CMV infection and matching HLA type.

Points on this clonotype: Antigen specificity is unknown.

Germline V lookup: CDR1 MNHNS, CDR2 SASEGT. The CDR3 sequence is 15 residues long. J lost 10 bases, V lost 4 bases, and 7 bases had no gene match. MiXCR, applied by TCRdb to the reads, yields one record per CDR3 protein. The profile shows about 85,000 distinct CDR3 sequences, around half of them singletons. Overall study findings and caveats: Summed public TCR beta family frequency identified CMV carriers bearing the relevant HLA. Ex vivo, HLA-C-restricted CMV-specific TCR beta clonotypes prevailed over the rest of the response.

The input for sequencing was CD8+ T cells from cultured PBMCs, taken from culture after CMV antigen stimulation. The chain couples TRBV6-1 to TRBJ2-1; 13 bases agree with TRBD2. The sequence was obtained from a human donor in good health (CMV status not recorded). Some clones in this sample may be carry-over from other donors' samples. The chain's CDR3 is CASSARTSGSKEQFF. The CDR3 DNA follows: TGTGCCAGCAGTGCCCGGACTAGCGGGAGTAAGGAGCAGTTCTTC.